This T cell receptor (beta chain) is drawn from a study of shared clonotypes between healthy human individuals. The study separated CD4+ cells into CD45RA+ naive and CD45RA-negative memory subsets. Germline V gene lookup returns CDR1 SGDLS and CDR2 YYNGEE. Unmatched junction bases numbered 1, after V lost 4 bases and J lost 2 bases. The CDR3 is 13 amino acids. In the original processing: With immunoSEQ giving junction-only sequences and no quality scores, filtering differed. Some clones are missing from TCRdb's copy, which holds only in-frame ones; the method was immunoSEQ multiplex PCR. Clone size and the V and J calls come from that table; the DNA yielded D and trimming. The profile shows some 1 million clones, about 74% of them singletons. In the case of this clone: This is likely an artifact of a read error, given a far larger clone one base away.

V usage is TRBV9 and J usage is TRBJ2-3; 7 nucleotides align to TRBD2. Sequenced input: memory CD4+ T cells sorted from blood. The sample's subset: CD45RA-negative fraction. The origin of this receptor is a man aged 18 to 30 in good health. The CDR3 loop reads CASSSGNTDTQYF. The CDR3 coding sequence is TGTGCCAGCAGCAGCGGGAACACAGATACGCAGTATTTT.